This TCR beta chain appears in the sequencing data of a study of T cells in Graves' hyperthyroidism and ophthalmopathy. Patients with uncontrolled infections, other autoimmune diseases, pregnancy or lactation were excluded. The PBMCs had their origin in approximately 10 ml of fresh peripheral blood. In this sample, this clonotype turned up many times. Its antigen is undetermined. The CDR3 is made up of 15 amino acids. V dropped 4 bases and J dropped 7 bases, with 17 bases sitting between them. Per germline, CDR1 MNHNS and CDR2 SASEGT. Whole-study results and caveats: Blood also contained most expanded thyroid clonotypes above 0.001. Stable hyperthyroidism was told apart from ophthalmopathy by a model built on 13 V-J features.

TCR beta CDR3 regions were amplified from RNA. HTBI primers were employed in a first-round RT-PCR of the TCR CDR3. MiXCR, run by TCRdb on the multiplex PCR reads, gives a single entry per CDR3 protein. The profile shows about 420,000 distinct CDR3 sequences, about a sixth of them singletons. The rearrangement links TRBV6-1 to TRBJ1-5; no firm D call. This receptor was obtained from a young woman with Graves' hyperthyroidism. Sequenced material: blood. The CDR3 sequence: CASSVRGGQWQPQHF. In DNA form, the CDR3 reads TGTGCCAGCAGTGTGCGTGGAGGGCAGTGGCAGCCCCAGCATTTT.